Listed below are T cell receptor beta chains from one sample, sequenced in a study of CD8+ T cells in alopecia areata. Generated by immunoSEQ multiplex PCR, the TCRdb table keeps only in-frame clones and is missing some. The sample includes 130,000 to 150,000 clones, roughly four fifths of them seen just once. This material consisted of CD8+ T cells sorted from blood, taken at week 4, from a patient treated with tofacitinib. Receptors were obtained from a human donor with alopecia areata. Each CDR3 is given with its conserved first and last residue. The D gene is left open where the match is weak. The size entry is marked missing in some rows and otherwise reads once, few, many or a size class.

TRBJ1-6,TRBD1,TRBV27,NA,CASSLAGTGHSPLHF,TGTGCCAGCAGTTTGGCTGGGACAGGGCATTCACCCCTCCACTTT
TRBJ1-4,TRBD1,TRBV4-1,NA,CASSLRPGQPNEKLFF,TGCGCCAGCAGCCTTAGACCGGGACAGCCTAATGAAAAACTGTTTTTT
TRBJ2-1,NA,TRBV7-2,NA,CASSLAGYSYNEQFF,TGTGCCAGCAGCTTAGCAGGGTACTCCTACAATGAGCAGTTCTTC
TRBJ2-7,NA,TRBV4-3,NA,CASSQGIGGYEQYF,TGCGCCAGCAGCCAAGGAATCGGCGGGTACGAGCAGTACTTC
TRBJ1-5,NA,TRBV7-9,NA,CASSASNSNQPQHF,TGTGCCAGCAGCGCCTCTAATAGCAATCAGCCCCAGCATTTT
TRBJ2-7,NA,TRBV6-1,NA,CASSEAGQVYEQYF,TGTGCCAGCAGTGAAGCAGGCCAGGTATACGAGCAGTACTTC
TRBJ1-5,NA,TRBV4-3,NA,CASSQDQGGNQPQHF,TGCGCCAGCAGCCAAGACCAGGGAGGGAATCAGCCCCAGCATTTT
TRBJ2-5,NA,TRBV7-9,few,CASSPPEGAQETQYF,TGTGCCAGCAGCCCCCCGGAAGGGGCCCAAGAGACCCAGTACTTC
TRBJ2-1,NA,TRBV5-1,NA,CASSLGPENEQFF,TGCGCCAGCAGCTTGGGTCCGGAGAATGAGCAGTTCTTC
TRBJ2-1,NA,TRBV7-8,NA,CATRGVSYNEQFF,TGTGCCACCCGAGGGGTCTCCTACAATGAGCAGTTCTTC
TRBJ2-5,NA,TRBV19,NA,CASNHRSRSQETQYF,TGTGCCAGTAATCATAGGTCACGGAGCCAAGAGACCCAGTACTTC